This T cell receptor (beta chain) appears in the sequencing data of a study of relationships among human T cell subsets. Trimming at V came to 5 bases and at J to 7 bases, leaving 11 bases not matched to a gene. This CDR3 is 14 amino acids long. Germline V gene lookup returns CDR1 SGHRS and CDR2 YFSETQ. Study findings and constraints: Over 50% of CD8+ cytotoxic sequences were in clones over 100 reads; regulatory and Th2 had few. Many CDR3s were shared across Th1, Th2 and regulatory subsets.

The T cell receptor alpha and beta CDR3 regions were amplified from mRNA by semiquantitative ARM-PCR. Tagged nested gene-specific primers were used first, then communal superprimers amplified exponentially. Before the second round, exonuclease removed the nested primers. MiXCR, run by TCRdb on the multiplex PCR reads, gives a single entry per CDR3 protein. Among under 15,000 distinct CDR3 sequences listed, about 60% were seen once. CD4+ cells were positively selected first, then anti-CD25 beads isolated CD4+CD25+ regulatory T cells. Remarks on this clonotype: Its antigen is not identified.

The TCR originated in a man aged 40-49 years in good health. The sample taken for sequencing was Tregs sorted from blood. The V and J genes are TRBV5-1 and TRBJ1-2; the match to TRBD1 covers 7 bases. This CDR3 reads CASSNQGDSGGYTF. The DNA for the CDR3 is TGCGCCAGCAGTAACCAGGGGGATTCAGGTGGCTACACCTTC.